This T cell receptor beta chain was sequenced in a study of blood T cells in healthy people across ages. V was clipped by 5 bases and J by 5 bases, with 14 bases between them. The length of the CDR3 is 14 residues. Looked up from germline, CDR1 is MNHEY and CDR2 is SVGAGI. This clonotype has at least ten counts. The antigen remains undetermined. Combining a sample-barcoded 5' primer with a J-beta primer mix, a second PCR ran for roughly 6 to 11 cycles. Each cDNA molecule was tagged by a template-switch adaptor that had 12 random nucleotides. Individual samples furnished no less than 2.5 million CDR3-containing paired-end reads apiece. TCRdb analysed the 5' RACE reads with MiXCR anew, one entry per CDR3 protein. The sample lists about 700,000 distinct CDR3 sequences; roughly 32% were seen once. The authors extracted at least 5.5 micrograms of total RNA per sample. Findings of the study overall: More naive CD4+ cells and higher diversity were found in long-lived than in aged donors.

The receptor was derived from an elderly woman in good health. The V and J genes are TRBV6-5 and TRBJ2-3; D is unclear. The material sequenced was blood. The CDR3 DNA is TGTGCCAGCAGTAAGGGCCTTGAAGTAGATACGCAGTATTTT. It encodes CASSKGLEVDTQYF.